The present entry profiles one TCR beta chain with its context. These data originate in a study of blood T cell repertoires in COVID-19. Profiling relied on immunoSEQ multiplex PCR, and the TCRdb table lists in-frame clones only, not all of them. This table holds more than 90,000 clones, roughly 80% found once. The CDR3 has 16 residues. V gave up 3 bases and J gave up 0 bases, with 16 bases separating them. From germline, CDR1 is DFQATT and CDR2 SNEGSKA (reference sequence). The chain is built from TRBV20-1 and TRBJ2-3; TRBD2 is a possible D gene (6 bases). The clonotype was recovered from a man aged 50 to 59 with acute or convalescent COVID-19. The sequenced sample consisted of peripheral blood. The CDR3 nucleotides read TGCAGTGCTAGTGACTGGACTAAATCAAGCACAGATACGCAGTATTTT. It specifies CSASDWTKSSTDTQYF.